This is a list of T cell receptor beta chains from one sample in a study of blood T cell repertoires in COVID-19. The data were produced by immunoSEQ multiplex PCR, yet TCRdb's version contains in-frame clones alone and is incomplete. Here the sample spans about 480,000 clones, 70% to 90% being singletons. The sequencing sample was made of PBMCs or T cells enriched from blood (not recorded which). The receptors derive from a woman aged 35 to 49 who had recovered from COVID-19. Each CDR3 is given with its conserved first and last residue. Each record gives: D gene, V gene, J gene, clone size, CDR3 DNA, CDR3 protein. The D gene is left open where the match is weak. The listing skips clone size in some rows; elsewhere it reads once, few, many or a size class.

d_gene: TRBD1; v_gene: TRBV3-1/TRBV3-2; j_gene: TRBJ1-6; abundance: .; CDR3nt: TGTGCCAGCGCGGTATTGGGACAGGGTAATTCACCCCTCCACTTT; CDR3aa: CASAVLGQGNSPLHF
d_gene: .; v_gene: TRBV6-6; j_gene: TRBJ2-2; abundance: .; CDR3nt: TGTGCCAGCAGTACAGACAGGGAGGAAAACACCGGGGAGCTGTTTTTT; CDR3aa: CASSTDREENTGELFF
d_gene: .; v_gene: TRBV7-8; j_gene: TRBJ1-1; abundance: .; CDR3nt: TGTGCCAGCAGCTCCGGGACACAGAACACTGAAGCTTTCTTT; CDR3aa: CASSSGTQNTEAFF
d_gene: TRBD2; v_gene: TRBV9; j_gene: TRBJ2-5; abundance: .; CDR3nt: TGTGCCAGCAGCGTGGGACTAGCGGGGACCCAGTACTTC; CDR3aa: CASSVGLAGTQYF
d_gene: .; v_gene: TRBV7-6; j_gene: TRBJ2-7; abundance: once; CDR3nt: TGTGCCAGCAGCTTGGGCCACCCCTACGAGCAGTACTTC; CDR3aa: CASSLGHPYEQYF
d_gene: TRBD2; v_gene: TRBV6-1; j_gene: TRBJ2-3; abundance: .; CDR3nt: TGTGCCAGCAGTGGACTAGCGGAGCGGCACGTGAGGTTCACAGATACGCAGTATTTT; CDR3aa: CASSGLAERHVRFTDTQYF
d_gene: TRBD1; v_gene: TRBV6-5; j_gene: TRBJ1-6; abundance: .; CDR3nt: TGTGCCAGCACCTCGGACAGGGGGAATTCACCCCTCCACTTT; CDR3aa: CASTSDRGNSPLHF
d_gene: TRBD1; v_gene: TRBV18; j_gene: TRBJ1-1; abundance: once; CDR3nt: TGTGCCAGCTCCCAAACTACAGGGGTACGGACTGAAGCTTTCTTT; CDR3aa: CASSQTTGVRTEAFF
d_gene: .; v_gene: TRBV4-3; j_gene: TRBJ1-3; abundance: .; CDR3nt: TGCGCCAGCAGCCAAGACAGATCCGGAAACACCATATATTTT; CDR3aa: CASSQDRSGNTIYF
d_gene: .; v_gene: TRBV21-1; j_gene: TRBJ1-5; abundance: .; CDR3nt: TGTGCCAGCAGCAAAGGGGGACAGAACCAGCCCCAGCATTTT; CDR3aa: CASSKGGQNQPQHF
d_gene: .; v_gene: TRBV5-1; j_gene: TRBJ2-3; abundance: once; CDR3nt: TGCGCCAGCAGCTTGCGGATCAGGGGCACGGATACGCAGTATTTT; CDR3aa: CASSLRIRGTDTQYF
d_gene: .; v_gene: TRBV4-3; j_gene: TRBJ1-1; abundance: .; CDR3nt: TGCGCCAGCAGCCCAAGGGGTGGGGGCGGATATACTGAAGCTTTCTTT; CDR3aa: CASSPRGGGGYTEAFF
d_gene: .; v_gene: TRBV3-1/TRBV3-2; j_gene: TRBJ1-5; abundance: .; CDR3nt: TGTGCCAGCAGCCAAGATACGGGAGGCAATCAGCCCCAGCATTTT; CDR3aa: CASSQDTGGNQPQHF